This T cell receptor beta chain comes out of a study of blood T cells in healthy people across ages. The use of a sample-barcoded 5' primer and a J-beta primer mix characterized a second PCR of about 7 to 12 cycles. TCRdb analysed the 5' RACE reads with MiXCR anew, one entry per CDR3 protein. The data hold some 1.5 million distinct CDR3 sequences, with 35% to 45% observed a single time. Germline V gene sequence: CDR1 DFQATT, CDR2 SNEGSKA (reference sequence). This CDR3 is built from 16 residues. Sequenced: blood. This receptor was taken from a woman under 30 in good health. The gene calls are TRBV20-1 and TRBJ2-5; D is possibly TRBD2 (5 bases). The J call may be in error: the DNA end matches TRBJ2-7 better. The CDR3 coding sequence is TGCAGTGCTCGTCCCCTTGCGGGCTTCCAGGTCGGCGAGCAGTACTTC. Protein: CSARPLAGFQVGEQYF.